The T cell receptor beta chain under discussion was sequenced for a study of human T cells and chemical hapten exposure. TCRdb re-called the RACE reads with MiXCR, one entry per CDR3 protein. The data contain under 55,000 distinct CDR3 sequences, 9.9% of them singletons. The time point here: patch test 3, about 24 weeks after DPC sensitization. Treatment specified: therapeutic diphenylcyclopropenone sensitization with weekly scalp DPC. This clonotype was counted between two and nine times. The antigen remains unidentified. Overall study findings and caveats: There was alopecia in the donors, so their immune response may differ from that of healthy people. Counts of expanded TCRs (at PT1) showed a positive correlation with patch test score.

Germline CDR1 and CDR2: MNHEY and SVGAGI. The ends were cut back, 2 bases at V and 2 bases at J, with 6 bases in the middle. CDR3 length: 14 amino acids. This sequence was found in a woman in her forties with alopecia areata. Some clones in this sample may be carry-over from other donors' samples. The chain recombines TRBV6-5 with TRBJ2-2; D is uncertain. This specimen consisted of whole blood, obtained in connection with sensitization to the hapten diphenylcyclopropenone (DPC). The CDR3 here is CASSYGENTGELFF. As DNA, the CDR3 is TGTGCCAGCAGTTACGGGGAAAACACCGGGGAGCTGTTTTTT.